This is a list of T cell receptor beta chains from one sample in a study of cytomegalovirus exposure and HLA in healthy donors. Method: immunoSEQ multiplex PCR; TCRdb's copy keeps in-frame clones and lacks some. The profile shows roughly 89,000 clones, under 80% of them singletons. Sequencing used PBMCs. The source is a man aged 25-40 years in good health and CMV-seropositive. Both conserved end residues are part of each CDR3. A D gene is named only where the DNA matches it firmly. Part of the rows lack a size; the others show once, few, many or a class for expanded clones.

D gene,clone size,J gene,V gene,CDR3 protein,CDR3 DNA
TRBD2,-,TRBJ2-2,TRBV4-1,CASSQIQGVAGGTGELFF,TGCGCCAGCAGCCAAATACAGGGAGTAGCGGGGGGCACCGGGGAGCTGTTTTTT
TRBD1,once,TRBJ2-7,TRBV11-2,CASSLWDSSSYEQYF,TGTGCCAGCAGCTTATGGGACAGTAGCTCCTACGAGCAGTACTTC
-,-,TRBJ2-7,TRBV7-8,CASTQDRREQYF,TGTGCCAGCACCCAAGACAGACGGGAGCAGTACTTC
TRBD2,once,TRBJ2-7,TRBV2,CASSEASGGGKSSYEQYF,TGTGCCAGCAGTGAAGCTAGCGGGGGGGGTAAAAGCTCCTACGAGCAGTACTTC
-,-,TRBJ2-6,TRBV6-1,CASSERYSGANVLTF,TGTGCCAGCAGTGAACGGTACTCTGGGGCCAACGTCCTGACTTTC
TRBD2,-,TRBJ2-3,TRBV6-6,CASSKAGRTDTQYF,TGTGCCAGCAGTAAAGCGGGGCGCACAGATACGCAGTATTTT
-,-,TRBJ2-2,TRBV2,CARGGRSGELFF,TGTGCCAGAGGGGGTCGCAGCGGGGAGCTGTTTTTT
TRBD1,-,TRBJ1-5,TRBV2,CASKGGTGHNQPQHF,TGTGCCAGCAAGGGCGGGACAGGGCACAATCAGCCCCAGCATTTT
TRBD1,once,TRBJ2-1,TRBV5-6,CASSADRGFYNEQFF,TGTGCCAGCAGTGCGGACAGGGGGTTTTACAATGAGCAGTTCTTC
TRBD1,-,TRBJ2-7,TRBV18,CASSPWTGSRYEQYF,TGTGCCAGCTCACCCTGGACAGGGTCACGCTACGAGCAGTACTTC
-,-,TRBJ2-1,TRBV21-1,CASSKPNRDNEQFF,TGTGCCAGCAGCAAACCAAACAGGGACAATGAGCAGTTCTTC
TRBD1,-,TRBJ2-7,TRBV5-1,CASSCPGTGGWFSSYEQYF,TGCGCCAGCAGCTGCCCCGGGACAGGGGGCTGGTTTAGCTCCTACGAGCAGTACTTC
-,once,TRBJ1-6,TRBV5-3,CAKGGSSYNSPLHF,TGTGCCAAAGGCGGCAGCTCCTATAATTCACCCCTCCACTTT
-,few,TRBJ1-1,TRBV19,CASSIGRTEAFF,TGTGCCAGTAGTATAGGGAGAACTGAAGCTTTCTTT
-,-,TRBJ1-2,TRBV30,CAWSVRGSVLEGYTF,TGTGCCTGGAGTGTACGGGGGTCCGTACTGGAGGGCTACACCTTC
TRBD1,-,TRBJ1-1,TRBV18,CASSPKQGAGEAFF,TGTGCCAGCTCACCGAAACAGGGGGCAGGTGAAGCTTTCTTT
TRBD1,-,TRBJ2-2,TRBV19,CASIQTGDTGELFF,TGTGCCAGTATCCAGACAGGGGACACCGGGGAGCTGTTTTTT
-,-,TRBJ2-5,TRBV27,CASSSGGTEETQYF,TGTGCCAGCAGTTCCGGAGGGACCGAAGAGACCCAGTACTTC
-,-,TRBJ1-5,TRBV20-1,CSASNNQPQHF,TGCAGTGCTTCCAACAATCAGCCCCAGCATTTT
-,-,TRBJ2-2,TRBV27,CASSLLSPGLTGATGELFF,TGTGCCAGCAGTTTATTGTCCCCGGGATTGACGGGAGCCACCGGGGAGCTGTTTTTT
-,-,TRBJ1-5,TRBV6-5,CASSYGRRQPQHF,TGTGCCAGCAGTTACGGGCGCCGTCAGCCCCAGCATTTT
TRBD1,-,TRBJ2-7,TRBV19,CASSPRSGQGYGEQYF,TGTGCCAGTAGTCCCCGATCGGGACAGGGATATGGCGAGCAGTACTTC
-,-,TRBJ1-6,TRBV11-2,CASSPSDRGYNSPLHF,TGTGCCAGCAGCCCGTCGGATCGGGGCTATAATTCACCCCTCCACTTT
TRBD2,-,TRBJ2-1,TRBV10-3,CAIRPTSPYIYNEQFF,TGTGCCATCAGACCGACTAGCCCCTATATTTACAATGAGCAGTTCTTC
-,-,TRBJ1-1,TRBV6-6,CASSRGVSMMNTEAFF,TGTGCCAGCAGCCGCGGGGTCAGTATGATGAACACTGAAGCTTTCTTT
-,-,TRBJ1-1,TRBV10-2,CASNSQRGDVEAFF,TGCGCCAGCAATTCCCAAAGGGGCGACGTTGAAGCTTTCTTT
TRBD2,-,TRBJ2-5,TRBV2,CASSEVAGGAWETQYF,TGTGCCAGCAGTGAGGTTGCGGGGGGGGCCTGGGAGACCCAGTACTTC
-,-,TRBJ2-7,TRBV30,CAWSVGGYEQYF,TGTGCCTGGAGTGTAGGCGGGTACGAGCAGTACTTC
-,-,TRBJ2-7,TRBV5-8,CASSSYLGAYEQYF,TGTGCCAGCAGCTCTTATTTGGGAGCCTACGAGCAGTACTTC
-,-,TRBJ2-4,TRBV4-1,CASSQDGGTKNIQYF,TGCGCCAGCAGCCAAGATGGGGGGACTAAAAACATTCAGTACTTC
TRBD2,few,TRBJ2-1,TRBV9,CASSVSSGGGEQFF,TGTGCCAGCAGCGTCTCTAGCGGGGGTGGTGAGCAGTTCTTC
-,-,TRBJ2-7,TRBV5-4,CASPFAGACDEQYF,TGTGCCAGCCCCTTCGCGGGGGCTTGTGACGAGCAGTACTTC
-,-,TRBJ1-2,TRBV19,CASSVLSTNYGYTF,TGTGCCAGTAGTGTACTATCAACTAACTATGGCTACACCTTC
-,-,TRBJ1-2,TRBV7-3,CASSLTPQAGYTF,TGTGCCAGCAGCTTAACACCCCAGGCTGGCTACACCTTC
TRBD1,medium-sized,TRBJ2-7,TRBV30,CAWSGAPGTGVEQYF,TGTGCCTGGAGTGGGGCCCCTGGGACAGGGGTCGAGCAGTACTTC
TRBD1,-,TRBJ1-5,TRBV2,CASRYRGSNQPQHF,TGTGCCAGCAGGTACAGGGGTTCCAATCAGCCCCAGCATTTT
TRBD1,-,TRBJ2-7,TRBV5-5,CASKIGGAGTYEQYF,TGTGCCAGCAAAATAGGGGGCGCCGGAACCTACGAGCAGTACTTC
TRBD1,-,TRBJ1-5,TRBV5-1,CASSSGDRDNQPQHF,TGCGCCAGCAGCTCCGGGGACAGGGACAATCAGCCCCAGCATTTT
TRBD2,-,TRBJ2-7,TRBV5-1,CASSLGAGTSGGSYEQYF,TGCGCCAGCAGCTTGGGGGCCGGGACTAGCGGGGGATCCTACGAGCAGTACTTC
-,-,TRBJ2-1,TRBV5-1,CASRYITVDNEQFF,TGCGCCAGCAGGTACATTACAGTTGACAATGAGCAGTTCTTC
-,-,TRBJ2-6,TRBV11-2,CASSLGLTGSSGANVLTF,TGTGCCAGCAGCTTAGGGCTTACAGGCAGCTCTGGGGCCAACGTCCTGACTTTC
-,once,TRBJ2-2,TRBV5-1,CASSSGGHTGELFF,TGCGCCAGCAGCTCAGGGGGGCACACCGGGGAGCTGTTTTTT
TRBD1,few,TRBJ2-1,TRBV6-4,CASSPRDRDYNEQFF,TGTGCCAGCAGTCCCCGGGACAGGGACTACAATGAGCAGTTCTTC
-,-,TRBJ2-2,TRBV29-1,CSGVGAMAGELFF,TGCAGCGGCGTGGGGGCCATGGCCGGGGAGCTGTTTTTT
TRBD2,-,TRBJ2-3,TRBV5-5,CASSLVPAGLGTDTQYF,TGTGCCAGCAGCTTGGTTCCAGCGGGGCTGGGCACAGATACGCAGTATTTT
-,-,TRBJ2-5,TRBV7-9,CASSLASGLGETQYF,TGTGCCAGCAGCTTAGCCTCAGGGCTTGGAGAGACCCAGTACTTC